The 25 T cell receptor beta chains presented below share a single source sample, sequenced in a study of CD8 T cells in Susac syndrome. The RNA, roughly 0.45 to 1 ug, was put through reverse transcription using random hexamers. TCRdb re-called the immunoSEQ multiplex PCR reads with MiXCR, one entry per CDR3 protein. The data hold fewer than 90,000 distinct CDR3 sequences, with roughly 92% observed a single time. Sample: CD8+ T cells from PBMCs. Receptor source: a human donor with Susac syndrome.

This clonotype was seen once. This chain uses TRBV9 with TRBJ1-1, with 8 bases fitting TRBD1. Germline loops: CDR1 SGDLS, CDR2 YYNGEE. Trimming took 0 bases from V and 10 from J; bases not matched to a gene: 5. The CDR3 spans 13 residues. The CDR3 bases are TGTGCCAGCAGCGTAGGGCAGGGGGCCCCAGCTTTCTTT. Its protein product is CASSVGQGAPAFF.

The CDR3 region is CASSMTGQINEKLFF. CDR3 nucleotide sequence: TGTGCCAGCAGCATGACGGGACAGATTAATGAAAAACTGTTTTTT. This chain uses TRBV9 with TRBJ1-4, with 7 nucleotides matching TRBD1. The CDR3 consists of 15 residues. Germline lookup yields CDR1 SGDLS and CDR2 YYNGEE. Losses at the gene ends were 4 bases for V and 4 bases for J; bases not matched to a gene: 7. The full variable domain, rest sourced from reference TRBV9 and TRBJ1-4, is DSGVTQTPKHLITATGQRVTLRCSPRSGDLSVYWYQQSLDQGLQFLIQYYNGEERAKGNILERFSAQQFPDLHSELNLSSLELGDSALYFCASSMTGQINEKLFFGSGTQLSVL.

This clonotype was found a few times. This chain joins TRBV20-1 and TRBJ2-7; 7 nucleotides line up with TRBD2. The J segment lost 3 bases and the V segment lost 5 bases, leaving 13 bases of the junction unmatched. This CDR3 is 15 amino acids long. Germline lookup yields CDR1 DFQATT and CDR2 SNEGSKA (reference sequence). In DNA, the CDR3 is TGCAGTGCTTCCCGTCTAGCGGAGGATCTCTACGAGCAGTACTTC. Protein sequence: CSASRLAEDLYEQYF.

The sample holds one count of this clonotype. The rearrangement joins TRBV2 to TRBJ2-1, with no clear D. The CDR3 runs to 10 residues. Trimming took 9 bases from V and 5 from J, leaving 5 bases between them. Germline CDR1 and CDR2: SNHLY and FYNNEI. This chain's CDR3 is CASLNNEQFF. The CDR3 nucleotides are TGTGCCAGTTTAAACAATGAGCAGTTCTTC.

V and J are TRBV7-9 and TRBJ2-7; the D is unclear. V lost 3 bases, J lost 2 bases, and 8 bases lay in between. The CDR3 spans 13 residues. Germline CDR1 is SEHNR and CDR2 is FQNEAQ (reference sequence). For the CDR3, the DNA is TGTGCCAGCAGCTTCATCACAGCCTACGAGCAGTACTTC. This sequence encodes CASSFITAYEQYF.

V and J are TRBV29-1 and TRBJ1-1; D remains unclear. Germline CDR1 and CDR2: SQVTM and ANQGSEA. V dropped 6 bases and J dropped 3 bases, with 20 bases sitting between them. This CDR3 comprises 15 residues. The CDR3 DNA sequence: TGCAGCGTCGAACCCGCCGGGTCTTCGGACACTGAAGCTTTCTTT. Translation: CSVEPAGSSDTEAFF.

The rearrangement links TRBV27 to TRBJ2-6; 7 bases are shared with TRBD1. This CDR3 has 19 residues. V lost 4 bases, J lost 0 bases, and 12 bases stayed unmatched. Germline CDR1 MNHEY, CDR2 SMNVEV (reference sequence). CDR3 sequence reads: CASSSLRDSYLSGANVLTF. The CDR3 DNA reads TGTGCCAGCAGTTCCCTCCGGGACAGCTACCTCTCTGGGGCCAACGTCCTGACTTTC.

This clonotype was counted a single time. The chain is built from TRBV5-6 and TRBJ2-1, with TRBD1 identical over 8 bases. V lost 0 bases, J lost 2 bases, and 4 bases stayed unmatched. The CDR3 contains 16 residues. Germline CDR1 and CDR2: SGHDT and YYEEEE. This chain's CDR3 is CASSLAGQGTYNEQFF. The CDR3 nucleotides read TGTGCCAGCAGCTTGGCCGGACAGGGTACCTACAATGAGCAGTTCTTC. Filled out from reference TRBV5-6 and TRBJ2-1, the complete variable domain reads DAGVTQSPTHLIKTRGQQVTLRCSPKSGHDTVSWYQQALGQGPQFIFQYYEEEERQRGNFPDRFSGHQFPNYSSELNVNALLLGDSALYLCASSLAGQGTYNEQFFGPGTRLTVL.

This sequence joins TRBV27 and TRBJ2-7; 9 bases match TRBD1. Per the germline V gene, CDR1 is MNHEY and CDR2 is SMNVEV (reference sequence). The CDR3 runs to 16 residues. J was trimmed by 5 bases and V by 5 bases; bases with no gene match: 13. Here the CDR3 DNA reads TGTGCCAGCAGTATACTCCCGGGACAGGGTCCCCACGAGCAGTACTTC. Translating it yields CASSILPGQGPHEQYF.

The chain employs TRBV29-1 and TRBJ2-1; 9 positions agree with TRBD2. CDR1 is SQVTM, CDR2 ANQGSEA, per germline. There are 14 residues in the CDR3. V shed 3 bases, J shed 9 bases, and the junction held 9 bases outside the gene matches. CDR3 coding DNA: TGCAGCGTTGAGGACGCGGGAGGGCCCAGTGAGCAGTTCTTC. Protein: CSVEDAGGPSEQFF.

The chain couples TRBV19 to TRBJ2-3; 14 bases fit TRBD2. After removal of 2 bases from V and 4 bases from J, the junction contained 2 bases not matched to a gene. The CDR3 runs to 16 residues. Germline CDR1 is LNHDA and CDR2 is SQIVND (reference sequence). This chain's CDR3 is CASSILGLAGADTQYF. The CDR3 DNA reads as TGTGCCAGTAGTATATTGGGACTAGCGGGAGCAGATACGCAGTATTTT.

This chain connects TRBV10-3 to TRBJ2-1, with 11 bases identical to TRBD2. With V trimmed by 8 bases and J by 0 bases, 12 bases remained unmatched. This CDR3 is 18 amino acids long. The V gene's germline CDR1 is ENHRY and CDR2 SYGVKD. For the CDR3, the DNA is TGTGCCATCGGGGGAAGACTAGCGGGAAGGAGCTCCTACAATGAGCAGTTCTTC. It is translated as CAIGGRLAGRSSYNEQFF.

The V call is TRBV7-9, the J call TRBJ1-2; TRBD1 is a possible D gene (5 bases). The CDR3 is made up of 14 amino acids. V was clipped by 6 bases and J by 8 bases, with 19 bases between them. The germline CDR1 and CDR2 sequences are SEHNR and FQNEAQ (reference sequence). The CDR3 region is CASSPVSGFGGYTF. CDR3 nucleotides: TGTGCCAGCAGTCCGGTCTCAGGGTTCGGGGGCTACACCTTC.

The chain couples TRBV20-1 to TRBJ2-3; 11 bases line up with TRBD2. The germline V gene encodes CDR1 DFQATT and CDR2 SNEGSKA (reference sequence). With 5 bases clipped from V and 3 bases from J, the junction kept 4 bases outside the gene matches. The CDR3 spans 14 residues. In nucleotides, the CDR3 is TGCAGTGCTCTAGCGGGAGGATCGACAGATACGCAGTATTTT. Its translation: CSALAGGSTDTQYF.

The chain uses TRBV2 and TRBJ2-1, with D possibly called TRBD1 or TRBD2 (5 bases each). Germline V gene data show CDR1 as SNHLY and CDR2 as FYNNEI. This CDR3 is 13 amino acids long. V gave up 7 bases and J gave up 4 bases, with 11 bases separating them. The CDR3 bases are TGTGCCAGCACCCGGGACCATTACAATGAGCAGTTCTTC. Its translation is CASTRDHYNEQFF. Complete variable domain (other parts from reference TRBV2 and TRBJ2-1): EPEVTQTPSHQVTQMGQEVILRCVPISNHLYFYWYRQILGQKVEFLVSFYNNEISEKSEIFDDQFSVERPDGSNFTLKIRSTKLEDSAMYFCASTRDHYNEQFFGPGTRLTVL.

V usage is TRBV2 and J usage is TRBJ1-4, with unresolved D. CDR1 is SNHLY and CDR2 is FYNNEI in the germline V gene. CDR3 length: 14 residues. V shed 6 bases and J shed 3 bases, with 11 bases lying between them. CDR3 protein: CASRSTEANEKLFF. The CDR3 DNA reads TGTGCCAGCAGATCCACGGAGGCTAATGAAAAACTGTTTTTT.

This chain uses TRBV20-1 with TRBJ2-7; maybe TRBD2 (6 bases). Germline values: CDR1 DFQATT, CDR2 SNEGSKA (reference sequence). The CDR3 extends over 14 amino acids. Between the trimmed V and J ends, which lost 6 bases and 3 bases, there was a span of 18 bases. The CDR3 spells CSARLDQLGYEQYF. In DNA, the CDR3 is TGCAGTGCACGACTAGACCAGCTAGGCTACGAGCAGTACTTC.

This chain connects TRBV11-2 to TRBJ2-1; 8 bases map to TRBD1. Looked up from germline, CDR1 is SGHAT and CDR2 is FQNNGV. The V gene end was trimmed by 4 bases and the J gene end by 10 bases; junction bases not matched to a gene: 3. The CDR3 length is 12 residues. The CDR3 DNA follows: TGTGCCAGCAGCTGGACAGGGACCGAGCAGTTCTTC. Its translation: CASSWTGTEQFF.

CDR3 bases: TGTGCCAGCAGCCAAGAAGCTGGGGGCTTCAGCACAGATACGCAGTATTTT. This encodes CASSQEAGGFSTDTQYF. The V call is TRBV4-2, the J call TRBJ2-3, with D possibly being TRBD1 (6 bases). Germline CDR1 and CDR2: LGHNA and YNFKEQ. The length of the CDR3 is 17 residues. With 0 bases removed from V and 0 bases from J, the gap between germline ends came to 13 bases.

The CDR3 loop is CASRSGTEWFHEQFF. In DNA form, the CDR3 reads TGTGCCAGCCGATCCGGGACAGAATGGTTCCATGAGCAGTTCTTC. V and J are TRBV7-2 and TRBJ2-1; 7 nucleotides match TRBD1. The CDR3 is 15 amino acids. V gave up 8 bases and J gave up 8 bases; unmatched junction bases: 15. Germline assignment: CDR1 SGHTA and CDR2 FQGNSA.

The V and J genes are TRBV6-1 and TRBJ1-2; 9 nucleotides agree with TRBD1. Trimming at V came to 5 bases and at J to 0 bases, leaving 7 bases not matched to a gene. The CDR3 has 16 amino acids. Germline CDR1 MNHNS, CDR2 SASEGT. The CDR3 region has the DNA TGTGCCAGCAGTCCTGTGACAGGGGGATCTAACTATGGCTACACCTTC. Amino acids: CASSPVTGGSNYGYTF.

This rearrangement joins TRBV7-8 to TRBJ2-1; 9 bases match TRBD2. With 4 bases clipped from V and 5 bases from J, the junction kept 9 bases outside the gene matches. The CDR3 sequence is 16 residues long. CDR1 is SGHVS, CDR2 FQNEAQ, per germline. CDR3 sequence reads: CASSYSGSLLDNEQFF. The CDR3 region has the DNA TGTGCCAGCAGCTATAGCGGGAGTCTTTTAGACAATGAGCAGTTCTTC.

V and J are TRBV4-2 and TRBJ2-1; 11 bases match TRBD2. The CDR3 is made up of 17 amino acids. Germline CDR1 and CDR2: LGHNA and YNFKEQ. Trimming cost V 4 bases and J 6 bases; bases outside gene matches: 11. DNA for the CDR3: TGTGCCAGCAGCCGCGCCTCGGGACTAGCGGAGCCCAATGAGCAGTTCTTC. It specifies CASSRASGLAEPNEQFF.

The CDR3 sequence is CSVGVDTSTDTQYF. The CDR3 nucleotides read TGCAGCGTTGGGGTGGACACTAGCACAGATACGCAGTATTTT. The V and J genes are TRBV29-1 and TRBJ2-3; D perhaps matches TRBD1 (5 bases). V was pared by 4 bases and J by 0 bases, with 11 bases between. Germline-derived CDR1 and CDR2 are SQVTM and ANQGSEA. This CDR3 has 14 amino acids.

For the CDR3, the DNA is TGCAGTGCTAGACTGGTGACAGGGGAGCGAGCTTTCTTT. It encodes CSARLVTGERAFF. The rearrangement joins TRBV20-1 to TRBJ1-1; 8 bases fit TRBD1. The CDR3 spans 13 residues. The J segment lost 10 bases and the V segment lost 2 bases, leaving 9 bases of the junction unmatched. CDR1 and CDR2 (germline): DFQATT, SNEGSKA (reference sequence).